This T cell receptor beta chain was sequenced for a study of cytomegalovirus exposure and HLA in healthy donors. The CDR3 length is 13 residues. CDR1 and CDR2 (germline): SQVTM, ANQGSEA. V shed 6 bases and J 4 bases; nucleotides not matched to a gene: 3. Points on this clone: Antigen: not known.

Study-wide results and limits: In a later analysis, at a false discovery rate of 0.05, 16,951 TCR beta sequences were associated with HLA alleles. Per published reports, the classifier diagnosed cytomegalovirus status with high specificity and sensitivity.

The PCR employed 60 Vbeta primers together with 13 Jbeta primers. TCRdb keeps only in-frame clones here, not all; method: immunoSEQ multiplex PCR. The sample lists some 120,000 clones; 82% were seen once. The receptor was derived from a male donor in good health and CMV-seropositive. The sample consisted of PBMCs. The V and J genes are TRBV29-1 and TRBJ2-7; 13 nucleotides match TRBD2. The CDR3 coding sequence is TGCAGCGTCGGACTAGCGGGAGCGTACGAGCAGTACTTC. Its translation is CSVGLAGAYEQYF.